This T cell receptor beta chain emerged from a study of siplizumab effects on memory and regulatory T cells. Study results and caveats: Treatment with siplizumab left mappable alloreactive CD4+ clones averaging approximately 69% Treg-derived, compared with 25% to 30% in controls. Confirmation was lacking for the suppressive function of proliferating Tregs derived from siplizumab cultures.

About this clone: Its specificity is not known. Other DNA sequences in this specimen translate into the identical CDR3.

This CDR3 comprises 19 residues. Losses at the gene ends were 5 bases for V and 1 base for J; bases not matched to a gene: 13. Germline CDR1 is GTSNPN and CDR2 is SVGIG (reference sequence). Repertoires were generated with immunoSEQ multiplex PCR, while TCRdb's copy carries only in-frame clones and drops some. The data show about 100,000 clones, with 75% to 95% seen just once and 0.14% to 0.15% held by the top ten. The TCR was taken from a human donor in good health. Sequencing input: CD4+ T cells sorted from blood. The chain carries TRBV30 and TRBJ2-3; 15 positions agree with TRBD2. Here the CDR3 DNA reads TGTGCCTGGCGGCCCGGGGGACTAGCGGGGGGCAGGGGCACAGATACGCAGTATTTT. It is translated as CAWRPGGLAGGRGTDTQYF. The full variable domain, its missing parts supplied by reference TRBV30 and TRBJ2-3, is SQTIHQWPATLVQPVGSPLSLECTVEGTSNPNLYWYRQAAGRGLQLLFYSVGIGQISSEVPQNLSASRPQDRQFILSSKKLLLSDSGFYLCAWRPGGLAGGRGTDTQYFGPGTRLTVL.